The 11 T cell receptor beta chains below all came from one sample that was sequenced in a study of blood T cell repertoires in COVID-19. TCRdb's copy holds only in-frame clones and misses some; the assay was immunoSEQ multiplex PCR. The repertoire holds 250,000 to 350,000 clones, with 70% to 85% as singletons. Sequencing used peripheral blood. These receptors originate from a human donor with COVID-19, enrolled during active disease. The donor label of this sample is uncertain.

The V call is TRBV4-3, the J call TRBJ1-5; unclear D gene. This CDR3 contains 13 residues. Germline V lookup: CDR1 LGHNA, CDR2 YSLEER. V was pared by 0 bases and J by 5 bases, with 5 bases between. The CDR3 nucleotides read TGCGCCAGCAGCCAAGACCTACATCAGCCCCAGCATTTT. Its translation: CASSQDLHQPQHF.

V and J are TRBV7-3 and TRBJ2-1, with D possibly matching TRBD1 (5 bases). CDR1 and CDR2 (germline): SGHTA, FQGTGA. Trimming cost V 10 bases and J 6 bases, with 22 bases left between them. The CDR3 runs to 15 residues. The CDR3 coding sequence is TGTGCCACCCAAAAGGAGATGGGGCCACGCAATGAGCAGTTCTTC. This gives the protein CATQKEMGPRNEQFF. The whole variable domain, remainder taken from reference TRBV7-3 and TRBJ2-1, is GAGVSQTPSNKVTEKGKYVELRCDPISGHTALYWYRQSLGQGPEFLIYFQGTGAADDSGLPNDRFFAVRPEGSVSTLKIQRTERGDSAVYLCATQKEMGPRNEQFFGPGTRLTVL.

The chain joins TRBV6-5 to TRBJ2-7, with D perhaps TRBD1 (6 bases). This CDR3 has 14 amino acids. V lost 2 bases, J lost 2 bases, and 10 bases lay in between. Germline CDR1 reads MNHEY; CDR2 reads SVGAGI. The CDR3 DNA is TGTGCCAGCAGTTACGGGACACAGCCCTACGAGCAGTACTTC. Encoded protein: CASSYGTQPYEQYF.

J is TRBJ2-7 and V is TRBV18, with 10 bases fitting TRBD1. The CDR3 consists of 15 residues. The ends lost 5 bases at V and 6 bases at J; junction bases unmatched: 10. Germline loops: CDR1 KGHSH, CDR2 LQKENI. The CDR3 DNA follows: TGTGCCAGCTCAACGGGGGGACAGGGGAACCCCGAGCAGTACTTC. Its translation is CASSTGGQGNPEQYF.

Only one count was recorded for this clone. The rearrangement joins TRBV21-1 to TRBJ2-7; the D call of TRBD1 is as the table states it, not checked on the DNA. TRBV21-1 is termed a pseudogene. The CDR3 contains 14 residues. The CDR3 nucleotides are TGTGCCAGCAGCAATTATGGCAGAACCTACGAGCAGTACTTC. Amino acids: CASSNYGRTYEQYF.

V usage is TRBV18 and J usage is TRBJ1-2; TRBD1 is a possible D gene (6 bases). This CDR3 is 14 amino acids long. CDR1 and CDR2 from the germline V gene are KGHSH and LQKENI. Trimming left V 8 bases short and J 5 bases short, with 18 bases between. The CDR3 loop is CASTTGLVGYGYTF. The CDR3 bases are TGTGCCAGCACAACAGGGTTAGTTGGGTATGGCTACACCTTC. The whole variable domain, filled in from reference TRBV18 and TRBJ1-2, reads NAGVMQNPRHLVRRRGQEARLRCSPMKGHSHVYWYRQLPEEGLKFMVYLQKENIIDESGMPKERFSAEFPKEGPSILRIQQVVRGDSAAYFCASTTGLVGYGYTFGSGTRLTVV.

This clone was seen just once. This chain connects TRBV20-1 to TRBJ1-2; tentative D call: TRBD1 (6 bases). This CDR3 comprises 15 residues. CDR1 DFQATT and CDR2 SNEGSKA come from the germline V gene (reference sequence). The germline V and J ends were trimmed by 3 bases and 5 bases, with 19 bases remaining between them. CDR3 sequence reads: CSASSGRQVLYGYTF. CDR3 bases: TGCAGTGCTAGTTCCGGGCGACAGGTTTTATATGGCTACACCTTC.

The chain is built from TRBV7-2 and TRBJ1-4; weak D call: TRBD1 (6 bases). This CDR3 is built from 18 residues. The V and J ends lost 3 bases and 8 bases respectively, with 25 bases between them. Germline lookup yields CDR1 SGHTA and CDR2 FQGNSA. The CDR3: CASSFLVGHRDKYEKLFF. In DNA form, the CDR3 reads TGTGCCAGCAGCTTCCTAGTGGGACACAGGGATAAGTACGAAAAACTGTTTTTT.

The chain links TRBV19 to TRBJ2-1, with a possible D match to TRBD2 (5 bases). V lost 4 bases to trimming and J lost 10 bases, with 11 bases between them. The CDR3 is 12 amino acids. CDR1 is LNHDA, CDR2 SQIVND, per germline (reference sequence). The CDR3 region is CASSTSPGEQFF. The CDR3 nucleotides are TGTGCCAGTAGTACGTCCCCGGGGGAGCAGTTCTTC.

The chain links TRBV28 to TRBJ1-5; D is perhaps TRBD1 (5 bases). The ends were cut back, 7 bases at V and 5 bases at J, with 39 bases in the middle. CDR3 size: 22 residues. Germline-derived CDR1 and CDR2 are MDHEN and SYDVKM. The CDR3 bases are TGTGCCAGCACCTTGCCCGGGGCTCTTCTCAGTCGAACGCGGGGGTACTATCAGCCCCAGCATTTT. It is translated as CASTLPGALLSRTRGYYQPQHF.

This sequence joins TRBV4-1 and TRBJ1-4; D is unresolved. This CDR3 comprises 17 residues. Trimming cost V 0 bases and J 2 bases, with 13 bases left between them. The germline V gene encodes CDR1 MGHRA and CDR2 YSYEKL. CDR3 nucleotides: TGCGCCAGCAGCCAAGAGAGAGGAATCCGGACTAATGAAAAACTGTTTTTT. Its translation: CASSQERGIRTNEKLFF.